In its sample, the clone carrying this T cell receptor (beta chain) was seen once. The data originate from a study of blood T cell repertoires in COVID-19. In the study overall: The United States, Italy and Spain supplied acute and convalescent COVID-19 samples. Sample material is recorded as cDNA or gDNA derived from T cells, B-cell-depleted T cells, or PBMCs.

CDR3 length: 12 residues. Germline V gene sequence: CDR1 MDHEN, CDR2 SYDVKM. Trimming took off 5 bases at V and 6 bases at J, with 10 bases between the two ends. Original methodology: The assay estimated nucleated cells by amplifying reference gene primers. Measured with immunoSEQ multiplex PCR; TCRdb has only the in-frame clones, and not every one. V and J calls and clone size come straight from that table; D and trimming were deduced from the DNA. The table shows 60,000 or so clones, with 80% to 85% occurring only once. This TCR came from a human donor in a cohort sampled during active COVID-19. Sequencing was carried out using peripheral blood. The V gene is TRBV28, the J gene TRBJ1-2; weak D call: TRBD1 (5 bases). The CDR3 DNA sequence: TGTGCCAGCAGTCATATCAGGGATGGCTACACCTTC. Encoded protein: CASSHIRDGYTF.